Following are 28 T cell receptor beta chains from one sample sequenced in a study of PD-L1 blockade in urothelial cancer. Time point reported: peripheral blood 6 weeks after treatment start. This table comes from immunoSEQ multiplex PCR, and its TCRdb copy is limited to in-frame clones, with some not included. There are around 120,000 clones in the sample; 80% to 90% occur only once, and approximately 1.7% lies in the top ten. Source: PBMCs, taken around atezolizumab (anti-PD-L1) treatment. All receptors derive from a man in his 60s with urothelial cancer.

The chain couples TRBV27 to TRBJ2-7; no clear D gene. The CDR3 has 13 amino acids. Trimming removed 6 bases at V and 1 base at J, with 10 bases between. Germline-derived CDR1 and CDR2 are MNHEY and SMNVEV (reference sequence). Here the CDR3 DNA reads TGTGCCAGCAGCCCGGCCGGGTCCTACGAGCAGTACTTC. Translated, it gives CASSPAGSYEQYF.

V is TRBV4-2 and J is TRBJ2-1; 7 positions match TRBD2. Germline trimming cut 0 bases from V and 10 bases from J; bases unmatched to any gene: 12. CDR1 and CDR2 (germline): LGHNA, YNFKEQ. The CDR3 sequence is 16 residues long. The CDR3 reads CASSQDRLADYAEQFF. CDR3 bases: TGTGCCAGCAGCCAAGATCGGCTAGCGGATTACGCAGAGCAGTTCTTC.

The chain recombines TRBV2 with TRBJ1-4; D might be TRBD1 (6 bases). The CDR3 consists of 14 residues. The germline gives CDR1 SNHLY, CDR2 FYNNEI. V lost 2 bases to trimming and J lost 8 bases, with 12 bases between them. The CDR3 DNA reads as TGTGCCAGCAGTGAATCAGGGGTGGACGAAAAACTGTTTTTT. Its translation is CASSESGVDEKLFF.

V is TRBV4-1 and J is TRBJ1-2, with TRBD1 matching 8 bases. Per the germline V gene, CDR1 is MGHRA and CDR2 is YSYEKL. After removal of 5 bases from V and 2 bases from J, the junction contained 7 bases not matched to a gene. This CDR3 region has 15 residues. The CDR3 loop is CASSLTGTGNYGYTF. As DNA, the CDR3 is TGCGCCAGCAGCTTAACCGGGACAGGAAACTATGGCTACACCTTC.

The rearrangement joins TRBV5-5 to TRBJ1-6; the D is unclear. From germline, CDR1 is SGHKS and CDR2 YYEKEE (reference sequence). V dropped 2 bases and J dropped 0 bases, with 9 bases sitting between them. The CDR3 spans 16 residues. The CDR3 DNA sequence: TGTGCCAGCAGCTTAGTACAGAGCTCCTATAATTCACCCCTCCACTTT. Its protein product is CASSLVQSSYNSPLHF.

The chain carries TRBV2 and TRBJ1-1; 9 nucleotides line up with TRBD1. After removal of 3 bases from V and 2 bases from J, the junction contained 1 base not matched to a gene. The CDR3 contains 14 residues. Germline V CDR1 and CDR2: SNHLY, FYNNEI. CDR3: CASSEGQGNTEAFF. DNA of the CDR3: TGTGCCAGCAGTGAGGGACAGGGTAACACTGAAGCTTTCTTT. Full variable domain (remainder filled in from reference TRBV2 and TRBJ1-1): EPEVTQTPSHQVTQMGQEVILRCVPISNHLYFYWYRQILGQKVEFLVSFYNNEISEKSEIFDDQFSVERPDGSNFTLKIRSTKLEDSAMYFCASSEGQGNTEAFFGQGTRLTVV.

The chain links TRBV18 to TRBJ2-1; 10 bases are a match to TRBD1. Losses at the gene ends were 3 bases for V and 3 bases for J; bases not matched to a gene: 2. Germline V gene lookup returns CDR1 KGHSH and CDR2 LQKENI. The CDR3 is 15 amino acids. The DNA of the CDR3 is TGTGCCAGCTCACCGGGACAGGGGTACTACAATGAGCAGTTCTTC. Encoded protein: CASSPGQGYYNEQFF.

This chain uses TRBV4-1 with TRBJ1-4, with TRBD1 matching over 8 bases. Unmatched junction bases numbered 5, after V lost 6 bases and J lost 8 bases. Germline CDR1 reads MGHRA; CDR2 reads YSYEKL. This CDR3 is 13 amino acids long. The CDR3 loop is CASRPQGAEKLFF. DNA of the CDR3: TGCGCCAGCAGACCCCAGGGGGCGGAAAAACTGTTTTTT.

CDR3 bases: TGCGCCAGCAGCTTGGCCGTGCAGTGGACAGGGGGCTGGAATGAGCAGTTCTTC. The encoded protein is CASSLAVQWTGGWNEQFF. The gene calls are TRBV5-1 and TRBJ2-1; 11 bases match TRBD1. The CDR3 length is 18 residues. Germline assignment: CDR1 SGHRS and CDR2 YFSETQ. V lost 0 bases, J lost 7 bases, and 12 bases stayed unmatched.

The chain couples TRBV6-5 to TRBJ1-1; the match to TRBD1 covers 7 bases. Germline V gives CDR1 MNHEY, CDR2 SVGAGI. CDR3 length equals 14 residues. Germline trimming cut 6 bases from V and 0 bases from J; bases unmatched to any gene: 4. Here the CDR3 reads CASSPGTVNTEAFF. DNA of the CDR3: TGTGCCAGCAGCCCCGGGACAGTGAACACTGAAGCTTTCTTT.

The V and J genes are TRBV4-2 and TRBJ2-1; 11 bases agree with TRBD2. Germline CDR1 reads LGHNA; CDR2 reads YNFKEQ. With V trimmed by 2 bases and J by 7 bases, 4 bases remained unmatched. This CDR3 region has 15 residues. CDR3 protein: CASSQYLAGGNEQFF. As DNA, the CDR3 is TGTGCCAGCAGCCAATATCTAGCGGGAGGAAATGAGCAGTTCTTC.

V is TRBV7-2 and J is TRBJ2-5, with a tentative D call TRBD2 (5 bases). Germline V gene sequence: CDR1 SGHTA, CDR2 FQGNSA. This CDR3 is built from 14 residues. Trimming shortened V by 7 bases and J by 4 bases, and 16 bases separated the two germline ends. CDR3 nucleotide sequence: TGTGCCAGCACCCCGGGGTCTAAACGAGAGACCCAGTACTTC. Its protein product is CASTPGSKRETQYF.

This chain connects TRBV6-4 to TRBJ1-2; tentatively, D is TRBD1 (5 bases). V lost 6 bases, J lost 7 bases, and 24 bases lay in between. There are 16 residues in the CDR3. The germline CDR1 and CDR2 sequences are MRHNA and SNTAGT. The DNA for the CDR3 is TGTGCCAGCAGCGTACCAGAGGGACTCCTAGGCCTTGGCTACACCTTC. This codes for CASSVPEGLLGLGYTF.

Here the CDR3 DNA reads TGTGCCAGCAGCTTAGGGGACAGGGAGAACACTGAAGCTTTCTTT. This sequence encodes CASSLGDRENTEAFF. This rearrangement joins TRBV7-9 to TRBJ1-1; 9 bases align to TRBD1. The CDR3 consists of 15 residues. The ends lost 1 base at V and 1 base at J; junction bases unmatched: 1. Germline lookup yields CDR1 SEHNR and CDR2 FQNEAQ (reference sequence).

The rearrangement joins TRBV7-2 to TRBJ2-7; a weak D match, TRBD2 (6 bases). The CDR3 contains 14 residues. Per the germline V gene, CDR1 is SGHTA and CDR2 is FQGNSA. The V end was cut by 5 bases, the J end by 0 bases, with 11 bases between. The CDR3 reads CASSRGTGSYEQYF. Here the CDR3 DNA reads TGTGCCAGCAGCCGGGGGACCGGCTCCTACGAGCAGTACTTC.

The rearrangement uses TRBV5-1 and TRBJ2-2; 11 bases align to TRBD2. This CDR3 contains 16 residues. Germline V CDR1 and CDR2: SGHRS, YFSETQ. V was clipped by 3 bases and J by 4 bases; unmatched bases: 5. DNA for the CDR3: TGCGCCAGCAGCTCGGGACTAGCGGATTTCACCGGGGAGCTGTTTTTT. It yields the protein CASSSGLADFTGELFF.

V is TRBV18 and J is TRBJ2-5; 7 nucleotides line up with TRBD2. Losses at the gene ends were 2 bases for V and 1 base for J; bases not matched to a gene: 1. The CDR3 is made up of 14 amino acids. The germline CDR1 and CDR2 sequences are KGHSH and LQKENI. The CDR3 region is CASSPRTSQETQYF. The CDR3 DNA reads TGTGCCAGCTCACCAAGGACTAGCCAAGAGACCCAGTACTTC.

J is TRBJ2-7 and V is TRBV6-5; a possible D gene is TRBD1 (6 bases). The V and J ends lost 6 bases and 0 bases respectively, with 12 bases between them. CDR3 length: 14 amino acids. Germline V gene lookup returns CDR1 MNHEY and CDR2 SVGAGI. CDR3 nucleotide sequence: TGTGCCAGCAGACAGGGAAGGAACTCCTACGAGCAGTACTTC. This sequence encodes CASRQGRNSYEQYF.

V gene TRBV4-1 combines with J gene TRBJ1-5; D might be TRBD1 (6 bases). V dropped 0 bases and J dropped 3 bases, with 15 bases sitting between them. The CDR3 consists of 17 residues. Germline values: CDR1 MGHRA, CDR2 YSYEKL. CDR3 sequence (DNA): TGCGCCAGCAGCCAAGATCGGTTGAGGACAGACAATCAGCCCCAGCATTTT. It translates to CASSQDRLRTDNQPQHF.

The chain's CDR3 is CASSGPGQVNNEQFF. In nucleotides, the CDR3 is TGTGCCAGCAGTGGCCCGGGACAGGTAAACAATGAGCAGTTCTTC. The chain has TRBV28 and TRBJ2-1; 8 nucleotides align to TRBD1. The CDR3 contains 15 residues. The V gene end was trimmed by 5 bases and the J gene end by 5 bases; junction bases not matched to a gene: 8. CDR1 and CDR2 (germline): MDHEN, SYDVKM. The variable domain in full, with the rest retrieved from reference TRBV28 and TRBJ2-1, is DVKVTQSSRYLVKRTGEKVFLECVQDMDHENMFWYRQDPGLGLRLIYFSYDVKMKEKGDIPEGYSVSREKKERFSLILESASTNQTSMYLCASSGPGQVNNEQFFGPGTRLTVL.

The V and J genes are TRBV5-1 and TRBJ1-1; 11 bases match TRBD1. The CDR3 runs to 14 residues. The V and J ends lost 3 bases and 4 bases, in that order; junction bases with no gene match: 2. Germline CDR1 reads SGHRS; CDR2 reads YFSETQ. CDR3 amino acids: CASSSGTGGTEAFF. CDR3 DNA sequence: TGCGCCAGCAGCTCTGGGACAGGGGGCACTGAAGCTTTCTTT.

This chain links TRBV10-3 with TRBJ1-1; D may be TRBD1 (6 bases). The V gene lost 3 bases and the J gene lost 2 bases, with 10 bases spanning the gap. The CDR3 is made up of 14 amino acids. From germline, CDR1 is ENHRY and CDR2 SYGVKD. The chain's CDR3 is CAISDRTANTEAFF. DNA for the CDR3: TGTGCCATCAGTGACAGGACAGCCAACACTGAAGCTTTCTTT.

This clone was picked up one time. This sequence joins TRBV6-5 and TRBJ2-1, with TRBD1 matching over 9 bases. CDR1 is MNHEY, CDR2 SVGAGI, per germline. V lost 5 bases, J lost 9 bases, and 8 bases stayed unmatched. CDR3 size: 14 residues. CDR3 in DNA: TGTGCCAGCAGTCAGCAACAGGGGGCGGGTGAGCAGTTCTTC. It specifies CASSQQQGAGEQFF.

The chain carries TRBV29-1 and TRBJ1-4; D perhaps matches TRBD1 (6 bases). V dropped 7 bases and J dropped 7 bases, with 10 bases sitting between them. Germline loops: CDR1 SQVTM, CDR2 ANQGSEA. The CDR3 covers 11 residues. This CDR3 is CSAGTSEKLFF. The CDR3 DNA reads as TGCAGCGCCGGGACATCTGAAAAACTGTTTTTT.

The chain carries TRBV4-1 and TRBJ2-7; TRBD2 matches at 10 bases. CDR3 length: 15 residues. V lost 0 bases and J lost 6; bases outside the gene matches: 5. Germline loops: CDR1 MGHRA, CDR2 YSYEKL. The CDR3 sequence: CASSQDGAGGLEQYF. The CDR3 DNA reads TGCGCCAGCAGCCAAGACGGAGCGGGGGGGCTCGAGCAGTACTTC.

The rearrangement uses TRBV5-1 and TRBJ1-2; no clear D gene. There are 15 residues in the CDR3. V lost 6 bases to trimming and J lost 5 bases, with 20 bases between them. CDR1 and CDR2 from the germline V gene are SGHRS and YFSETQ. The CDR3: CASTPDPLTLYGYTF. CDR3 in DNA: TGCGCCAGCACCCCTGATCCGCTAACCCTGTATGGCTACACCTTC.

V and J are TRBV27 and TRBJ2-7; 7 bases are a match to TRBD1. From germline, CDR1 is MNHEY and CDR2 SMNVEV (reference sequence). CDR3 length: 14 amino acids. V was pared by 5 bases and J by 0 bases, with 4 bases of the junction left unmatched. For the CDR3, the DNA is TGTGCCAGCAGTCTGACAGGGAACTCCTACGAGCAGTACTTC. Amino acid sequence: CASSLTGNSYEQYF.

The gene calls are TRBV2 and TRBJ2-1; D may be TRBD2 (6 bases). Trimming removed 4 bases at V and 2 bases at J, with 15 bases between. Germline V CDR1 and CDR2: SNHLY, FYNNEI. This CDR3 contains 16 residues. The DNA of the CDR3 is TGTGCCAGCAGTGGGGGACTTTCAGGACCCTACAATGAGCAGTTCTTC. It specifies CASSGGLSGPYNEQFF.